Shown below are 8 T cell receptor beta chains from a single sample sequenced in a study of T cell responses to AZD1222 COVID-19 vaccine. Produced via immunoSEQ multiplex PCR; TCRdb's table is partial and in-frame only. The table shows 100,000 to 130,000 clones, with 89% occurring only once. Sequencing was performed on peripheral blood, taken on day 0 of AZD1222 vaccination. These receptors were collected from an adult in good health.

V is TRBV19 and J is TRBJ1-1; D ambiguous. The CDR3 is made up of 14 amino acids. V lost 8 bases and J lost 1, with 14 bases in between. The germline V gene encodes CDR1 LNHDA and CDR2 SQIVND (reference sequence). CDR3 residues: CASSRTAGNTEAFF. CDR3 in DNA: TGTGCCAGTTCTAGGACGGCCGGGAACACTGAAGCTTTCTTT.

This chain joins TRBV20-1 and TRBJ2-1; 14 bases align to TRBD2. Germline CDR1 is DFQATT and CDR2 is SNEGSKA (reference sequence). The CDR3 contains 19 residues. V lost 3 bases, J lost 4 bases, and 14 bases stayed unmatched. CDR3 sequence (DNA): TGCAGTGCTAGTAAAAGCGGGACTAGCGGGAGTGGGAGGTACAATGAGCAGTTCTTC. Protein product: CSASKSGTSGSGRYNEQFF.

V and J are TRBV28 and TRBJ2-1; D unresolved. With 6 bases removed from V and 2 bases from J, the gap between germline ends came to 17 bases. This CDR3 contains 16 residues. The germline gives CDR1 MDHEN, CDR2 SYDVKM. CDR3 nucleotides: TGTGCCAGCAGATCCCTCGGACCGGCAGCCTACAATGAGCAGTTCTTC. Translation: CASRSLGPAAYNEQFF.

CDR3 bases: TGTGCCAGCAGCCCCCTCGCGGGGGTCGACTATGGCTACACCTTC. Its translation is CASSPLAGVDYGYTF. This rearrangement joins TRBV5-6 to TRBJ1-2, with a tentative D call TRBD1 (5 bases). The CDR3 sequence is 15 residues long. Germline lookup yields CDR1 SGHDT and CDR2 YYEEEE. Trimming shortened V by 4 bases and J by 3 bases, and 16 bases separated the two germline ends.

The V and J genes are TRBV12-3 or TRBV12-4 and TRBJ2-5; a weak D match, TRBD1 (6 bases). Trimming cost V 5 bases and J 1 base, with 8 bases left between them. This CDR3 spans 13 amino acids. The CDR3 reads CASSRDIQETQYF. As DNA, the CDR3 is TGTGCCAGCAGTAGGGACATCCAAGAGACCCAGTACTTC.

The chain uses TRBV11-2 and TRBJ2-3; TRBD2 might be the D (6 bases). The CDR3 contains 16 residues. Germline V gene lookup returns CDR1 SGHAT and CDR2 FQNNGV. The V and J ends lost 5 bases and 3 bases respectively, with 18 bases between them. CDR3 sequence reads: CASSPFFSGRTDTQYF. CDR3 sequence (DNA): TGTGCCAGCAGCCCGTTTTTTAGCGGTAGGACAGATACGCAGTATTTT.

The chain employs TRBV3-1 (or the pseudogene TRBV3-2) and TRBJ2-1; D is perhaps TRBD2 (5 bases). Trimming removed 11 bases at V and 0 bases at J, with 5 bases between. Germline assignment: CDR1 LGHDT and CDR2 YNNKEL (reference sequence). CDR3 size: 11 residues. Written as DNA, the CDR3 is TGTGCCGACTACTCCTACAATGAGCAGTTCTTC. Protein product: CADYSYNEQFF.

In its sample, this clone was seen once. The V gene is TRBV28, the J gene TRBJ2-5; D is uncertain. This CDR3 contains 11 residues. Germline values: CDR1 MDHEN, CDR2 SYDVKM. Trimming pared 2 bases from V and 6 bases from J, leaving 4 bases between. Here the CDR3 DNA reads TGTGCCAGCAGTTTAACGCAGACCCAGTACTTC. Translating it yields CASSLTQTQYF. Full variable domain (remainder filled in from reference TRBV28 and TRBJ2-5): DVKVTQSSRYLVKRTGEKVFLECVQDMDHENMFWYRQDPGLGLRLIYFSYDVKMKEKGDIPEGYSVSREKKERFSLILESASTNQTSMYLCASSLTQTQYFGPGTRLLVL.